This is a list of T cell receptor beta chains from one sample in a study of control samples from healthy donors and cancer patients. This table comes from immunoSEQ multiplex PCR, and its TCRdb copy is limited to in-frame clones, with some not included. The sample holds some 170,000 clones, around 94% seen once. The sample was PBMCs. These receptor sequences come from a man aged 55-75 years with colorectal cancer. Both conserved end residues are part of each CDR3. A D gene is named only where the DNA matches it firmly. Clone size is stated in some rows and not others, as once, few, many or a class when expanded.

V gene: TRBV5-1
clone size: -
D gene: TRBD1
J gene: TRBJ1-3
CDR3 DNA: TGCGCCAGCAGCTCCTCAGGACAGGGCGATATATATTTT
CDR3 protein: CASSSSGQGDIYF

V gene: TRBV11-2
clone size: -
D gene: -
J gene: TRBJ2-2
CDR3 DNA: TGTGCCAGCAGCTTAAGGTCTCAACCGGTCTCCGGGGAGCTGTTTTTT
CDR3 protein: CASSLRSQPVSGELFF

V gene: TRBV2
clone size: -
D gene: TRBD1
J gene: TRBJ1-3
CDR3 DNA: TGTGCCAGCAGTGCCCAGGGGGCGGGTGGAAACACCATATATTTT
CDR3 protein: CASSAQGAGGNTIYF

V gene: TRBV5-1
clone size: -
D gene: -
J gene: TRBJ2-3
CDR3 DNA: TGCGCCAGCAGCTTGGATTCGAGCACAGATACGCAGTATTTT
CDR3 protein: CASSLDSSTDTQYF

V gene: TRBV10-3
clone size: once
D gene: TRBD1
J gene: TRBJ2-5
CDR3 DNA: TGTGCCATCAGTGACGGACAGGGGGCCCAGTACTTC
CDR3 protein: CAISDGQGAQYF

V gene: TRBV19
clone size: -
D gene: -
J gene: TRBJ1-2
CDR3 DNA: TGTGCCAGCGGCGAGGGCTACACCTTC
CDR3 protein: CASGEGYTF

V gene: TRBV11-2
clone size: once
D gene: TRBD2
J gene: TRBJ2-5
CDR3 DNA: TGTGCCAGCAGCCTTAGCGGGGGGCCTCAAGAGACCCAGTACTTC
CDR3 protein: CASSLSGGPQETQYF

V gene: TRBV24-1
clone size: -
D gene: -
J gene: TRBJ1-3
CDR3 DNA: TGTGCCACCAGTGATTCAGGCGACAGCTCTGGAAACACCATATATTTT
CDR3 protein: CATSDSGDSSGNTIYF

V gene: TRBV9
clone size: -
D gene: TRBD2
J gene: TRBJ2-1
CDR3 DNA: TGTGCCAGCAGCGTCGGGACTAGCGGTCGAAATGAGCAGTTCTTC
CDR3 protein: CASSVGTSGRNEQFF

V gene: TRBV28
clone size: few
D gene: -
J gene: TRBJ1-3
CDR3 DNA: TGTGCCAGCAGTTCCCAAGGGAACACCATATATTTT
CDR3 protein: CASSSQGNTIYF

V gene: TRBV19
clone size: -
D gene: TRBD1
J gene: TRBJ2-7
CDR3 DNA: TGTGCCAGTAGCACTATAGCCGGGACAGCCAAATCCGCGCAGTACTTC
CDR3 protein: CASSTIAGTAKSAQYF

V gene: TRBV29-1
clone size: -
D gene: -
J gene: TRBJ1-3
CDR3 DNA: TGCAGCGTTGAAAACCCACAGGACTCTGGAAACACCATATATTTT
CDR3 protein: CSVENPQDSGNTIYF

V gene: TRBV3-1/TRBV3-2
clone size: -
D gene: TRBD1
J gene: TRBJ2-3
CDR3 DNA: TGTGCCAGCAGCCTAGGACAGGTCGGGACAGATACGCAGTATTTT
CDR3 protein: CASSLGQVGTDTQYF

V gene: TRBV27
clone size: -
D gene: -
J gene: TRBJ2-7
CDR3 DNA: TGTGCCAGCAGGGTGCAAGACGAGCAGTACTTC
CDR3 protein: CASRVQDEQYF

V gene: TRBV28
clone size: -
D gene: -
J gene: TRBJ1-1
CDR3 DNA: TGTGCCAGCAGTCGGCCTCAGGGGAACACTGAAGCTTTCTTT
CDR3 protein: CASSRPQGNTEAFF

V gene: TRBV18
clone size: -
D gene: -
J gene: TRBJ1-1
CDR3 DNA: TGTGCCAGCTCACCAGCCGGGACCGGCCACACTGAAGCTTTCTTT
CDR3 protein: CASSPAGTGHTEAFF

V gene: TRBV5-6
clone size: -
D gene: -
J gene: TRBJ2-7
CDR3 DNA: TGTGCCAGCAGCTTGTTCCACGAGCAGTACTTC
CDR3 protein: CASSLFHEQYF

V gene: TRBV24-1
clone size: -
D gene: -
J gene: TRBJ2-2
CDR3 DNA: TGTGCCACCCGAGATTCAAACACCGGGGAGCTGTTTTTT
CDR3 protein: CATRDSNTGELFF

V gene: TRBV5-6
clone size: few
D gene: -
J gene: TRBJ1-1
CDR3 DNA: TGTGCCAGCAGCGCCCTTTACGAAGGCACTGAAGCTTTCTTT
CDR3 protein: CASSALYEGTEAFF

V gene: TRBV29-1
clone size: -
D gene: -
J gene: TRBJ1-6
CDR3 DNA: TGCAGCGTTGCTGGCACCAATAATTCACCCCTCCACTTT
CDR3 protein: CSVAGTNNSPLHF

V gene: TRBV7-9
clone size: -
D gene: TRBD2
J gene: TRBJ2-5
CDR3 DNA: TGTGCCAGCAGCCAGTGGGGGGGAGTCAGGGAGACCCAGTACTTC
CDR3 protein: CASSQWGGVRETQYF

V gene: TRBV2
clone size: -
D gene: TRBD1
J gene: TRBJ1-5
CDR3 DNA: TGTGCCAGCAGTGGAGGACAGGGTAACAATCAGCCCCAGCATTTT
CDR3 protein: CASSGGQGNNQPQHF

V gene: TRBV7-8
clone size: -
D gene: -
J gene: TRBJ2-5
CDR3 DNA: TGTGCCAGCAGCCCGCAGGGCGTGGGGGAGACCCAGTACTTC
CDR3 protein: CASSPQGVGETQYF

V gene: TRBV4-1
clone size: -
D gene: -
J gene: TRBJ2-2
CDR3 DNA: TGCGCCAGCAATCCCGGGGAGCTGTTTTTT
CDR3 protein: CASNPGELFF

V gene: TRBV5-1
clone size: -
D gene: TRBD1
J gene: TRBJ1-1
CDR3 DNA: TGCGCCAGCAGCTTGGGGACAGGGGGCATCACTGAAGCTTTCTTT
CDR3 protein: CASSLGTGGITEAFF

V gene: TRBV6-5
clone size: -
D gene: -
J gene: TRBJ1-1
CDR3 DNA: TGTGCCACTCCGAAACAGGCGAACACTGAAGCTTTCTTT
CDR3 protein: CATPKQANTEAFF

V gene: TRBV11-2
clone size: -
D gene: -
J gene: TRBJ2-7
CDR3 DNA: TGTGCCAGCAGCAATTTCCGGGACAAGGCTCTGGGGGAGCAGTACTTC
CDR3 protein: CASSNFRDKALGEQYF

V gene: TRBV7-9
clone size: -
D gene: -
J gene: TRBJ2-2
CDR3 DNA: TGTGCCAGCAGCTTAGTGGGCGTACACGGGGAGCTGTTTTTT
CDR3 protein: CASSLVGVHGELFF

V gene: TRBV6-1
clone size: -
D gene: -
J gene: TRBJ1-2
CDR3 DNA: TGTGCCAGCAGTGAAGGTCCGGGGCTGGACTATGGCTACACCTTC
CDR3 protein: CASSEGPGLDYGYTF

V gene: TRBV19
clone size: -
D gene: TRBD1
J gene: TRBJ1-2
CDR3 DNA: TGTGCCAGCCACAACAGGGGAAATTATGGCTACACCTTC
CDR3 protein: CASHNRGNYGYTF

V gene: TRBV12-3/TRBV12-4
clone size: -
D gene: TRBD1
J gene: TRBJ2-7
CDR3 DNA: TGTGCCAGCAGGAAGGACAGGGACGAGCAGTACTTC
CDR3 protein: CASRKDRDEQYF

V gene: TRBV6-2/TRBV6-3
clone size: -
D gene: -
J gene: TRBJ2-1
CDR3 DNA: TGTGCCAGCAGTTATGCCCCTAGCAGGGGATACAATGAGCAGTTCTTC
CDR3 protein: CASSYAPSRGYNEQFF

V gene: TRBV10-3
clone size: -
D gene: TRBD2
J gene: TRBJ2-7
CDR3 DNA: TGTGCCATCAGTCCTTCTAGCGGGGGGGCCAACCACGAGCAGTACTTC
CDR3 protein: CAISPSSGGANHEQYF

V gene: TRBV5-1
clone size: -
D gene: TRBD1
J gene: TRBJ1-6
CDR3 DNA: TGCGCCAGCAGCTTGAGCGCGACAGGGGGGGATAATTCACCCCTCCACTTT
CDR3 protein: CASSLSATGGDNSPLHF

V gene: TRBV10-2
clone size: once
D gene: -
J gene: TRBJ1-5
CDR3 DNA: TGCGCCAGCAGTGGCCAGGGAAATCAGCCCCAGCATTTT
CDR3 protein: CASSGQGNQPQHF

V gene: TRBV18
clone size: -
D gene: -
J gene: TRBJ2-2
CDR3 DNA: TGTGCCAGCTCGCGCTCGGACACCGGGGAGCTGTTTTTT
CDR3 protein: CASSRSDTGELFF

V gene: TRBV6-5
clone size: once
D gene: -
J gene: TRBJ2-7
CDR3 DNA: TGTGCCAGCAGTTACACCGTCTCAGAAAGAGACGAGCAGTACTTC
CDR3 protein: CASSYTVSERDEQYF

V gene: TRBV6-6
clone size: -
D gene: TRBD1
J gene: TRBJ2-7
CDR3 DNA: TGTGCCAGCAGACGGGGACAGGGGGCCTACGAGCAGTACTTC
CDR3 protein: CASRRGQGAYEQYF

V gene: TRBV6-2/TRBV6-3
clone size: -
D gene: -
J gene: TRBJ2-7
CDR3 DNA: TGTGCCAGCAGTTACGATCGGGGCGAGCAGTACTTC
CDR3 protein: CASSYDRGEQYF

V gene: TRBV5-6
clone size: -
D gene: -
J gene: TRBJ1-2
CDR3 DNA: TGTGCCAGCAGCCGACAGCTCTATGGCTACACCTTC
CDR3 protein: CASSRQLYGYTF

V gene: TRBV9
clone size: -
D gene: TRBD2
J gene: TRBJ2-1
CDR3 DNA: TGTGCCAGCAGCCTGCAGGCGAGCGGGGGGAATGAGCAGTTCTTC
CDR3 protein: CASSLQASGGNEQFF

V gene: TRBV5-4
clone size: once
D gene: TRBD1
J gene: TRBJ2-5
CDR3 DNA: TGTGCCGGCAGCTTGCAGGGGGACGTGACCCAGTACTTC
CDR3 protein: CAGSLQGDVTQYF

V gene: TRBV7-9
clone size: -
D gene: -
J gene: TRBJ2-1
CDR3 DNA: TGTGCCAGCAGCCCCAGGGATAATGAGCAGTTCTTC
CDR3 protein: CASSPRDNEQFF

V gene: TRBV4-1
clone size: -
D gene: TRBD2
J gene: TRBJ2-4
CDR3 DNA: TGCGCCAGCAGCCAATCCGGGACTAGCGGGGGCCAAAGCATTCAGTACTTC
CDR3 protein: CASSQSGTSGGQSIQYF

V gene: TRBV6-5
clone size: -
D gene: -
J gene: TRBJ1-4
CDR3 DNA: TGTGCCAGCAGTAAGGGTAGGGCTGAAGGAGAAAAACTGTTTTTT
CDR3 protein: CASSKGRAEGEKLFF

V gene: TRBV28
clone size: -
D gene: -
J gene: TRBJ2-7
CDR3 DNA: TGTGCCAGCAGTACGGCCTCCGCGGCTTCGGCCTACGAGCAGTACTTC
CDR3 protein: CASSTASAASAYEQYF

V gene: TRBV19
clone size: -
D gene: TRBD2
J gene: TRBJ2-1
CDR3 DNA: TGTGCCAGTAGCAGCGGGGGGTTATACGAGCAGTTCTTC
CDR3 protein: CASSSGGLYEQFF

V gene: TRBV27
clone size: -
D gene: -
J gene: TRBJ2-1
CDR3 DNA: TGTGCCAGCAGTCTCTCCCGGGGTGAGCAGTTCTTC
CDR3 protein: CASSLSRGEQFF

V gene: TRBV25-1
clone size: -
D gene: TRBD1
J gene: TRBJ2-4
CDR3 DNA: TGTGCCAGTGGGACAGGGGGAGAGAAAAACATTCAGTACTTC
CDR3 protein: CASGTGGEKNIQYF

V gene: TRBV12-3/TRBV12-4
clone size: -
D gene: -
J gene: TRBJ1-2
CDR3 DNA: TGTGCCAGCAGTTTAAGTTCCGGGAGGTACACCTTC
CDR3 protein: CASSLSSGRYTF

V gene: TRBV11-2
clone size: -
D gene: -
J gene: TRBJ1-3
CDR3 DNA: TGTGCCAGCAGCTTACAGGAGGCTGGAAACACCATATATTTT
CDR3 protein: CASSLQEAGNTIYF

V gene: TRBV28
clone size: -
D gene: -
J gene: TRBJ2-3
CDR3 DNA: TGTGCCAGCAGTTTATGGGGTGGGGGCGACGGCACAGATACGCAGTATTTT
CDR3 protein: CASSLWGGGDGTDTQYF

V gene: TRBV2
clone size: -
D gene: TRBD2
J gene: TRBJ2-3
CDR3 DNA: TGTGCCAGCAGTGCTGGACTAGCGGGGGCTGCGAGAGATACGCAGTATTTT
CDR3 protein: CASSAGLAGAARDTQYF

V gene: TRBV4-1
clone size: -
D gene: TRBD1
J gene: TRBJ1-1
CDR3 DNA: TGCGCCAGCAGCCAAGAAAGAGTAGACAGGGTATTTTCCTTCACTGAAGCTTTCTTT
CDR3 protein: CASSQERVDRVFSFTEAFF

V gene: TRBV5-8
clone size: -
D gene: TRBD1
J gene: TRBJ2-1
CDR3 DNA: TGTGCCAGCAGCGCCCGACAGGGGATGTACAATGAGCAGTTCTTC
CDR3 protein: CASSARQGMYNEQFF

V gene: TRBV25-1
clone size: -
D gene: TRBD2
J gene: TRBJ2-2
CDR3 DNA: TGTGCCAGCAGTGATAGCGGGGGGGACACCGGGGAGCTGTTTTTT
CDR3 protein: CASSDSGGDTGELFF

V gene: TRBV5-6
clone size: -
D gene: TRBD1
J gene: TRBJ2-7
CDR3 DNA: TGTGCCAGCAGCCGGGTGGACAGGAGTACCTACGAGCAGTACTTC
CDR3 protein: CASSRVDRSTYEQYF

V gene: TRBV27
clone size: few
D gene: -
J gene: TRBJ2-7
CDR3 DNA: TGTGCCAGCAGTGGTAAACAGGGTTTCGACGAGCAGTACTTC
CDR3 protein: CASSGKQGFDEQYF

V gene: TRBV7-9
clone size: -
D gene: -
J gene: TRBJ1-5
CDR3 DNA: TGTGCCAGCAGCTTAAGAGGGGATAATAGCAATCAGCCCCAGCATTTT
CDR3 protein: CASSLRGDNSNQPQHF

V gene: TRBV6-1
clone size: -
D gene: -
J gene: TRBJ1-2
CDR3 DNA: TGTGCCAGCAGTGAAGCGAAGGGCAGGCCCTATGGCTACACCTTC
CDR3 protein: CASSEAKGRPYGYTF